Each of the 2 T cell receptor beta chains below was sequenced from the same sample in a study of T cell repertoires in cytomegalovirus infection (dated by TCRdb to the late 2010s). The data were produced on an Illumina HiSeq 1500. Starting from the raw public reads, TCRdb applied fastp trimming at Q25, assembled clones with MiXCR and retained in-frame beta chains. Rows with a matching CDR3 protein are joined into one entry that keeps the most common DNA and genes. The sample table shows about 530,000 distinct CDR3 sequences, and 26% are seen once. Under 15% of the sample rests with the top ten. The specimen sequenced was PBMCs. Every receptor here comes from a human donor in good health (CMV status not recorded). Some clones in this sample may be carry-over from other donors' samples.

The chain uses TRBV6-5 and TRBJ1-4; D might be TRBD1 (5 bases). V was pared by 0 bases and J by 7 bases, with 12 bases between. CDR1 is MNHEY, CDR2 SVGAGI, per germline. CDR3 length equals 15 residues. The CDR3 region is CASSYSGGGSEKLFF. CDR3 nucleotides: TGTGCCAGCAGTTACTCCGGGGGTGGTAGTGAAAAACTGTTTTTT.

This clonotype was seen only a few times. The chain joins TRBV4-1 to TRBJ2-7; 7 nucleotides match TRBD1. Per the germline V gene, CDR1 is MGHRA and CDR2 is YSYEKL. J gave up 2 bases and V 1 base, and 5 bases lay outside the gene matches. The CDR3 is 15 residues long. The CDR3 nucleotides are TGCGCCAGCAGCCAAGGAGGGACAGCCGCCTACGAGCAGTACTTC. It encodes CASSQGGTAAYEQYF.